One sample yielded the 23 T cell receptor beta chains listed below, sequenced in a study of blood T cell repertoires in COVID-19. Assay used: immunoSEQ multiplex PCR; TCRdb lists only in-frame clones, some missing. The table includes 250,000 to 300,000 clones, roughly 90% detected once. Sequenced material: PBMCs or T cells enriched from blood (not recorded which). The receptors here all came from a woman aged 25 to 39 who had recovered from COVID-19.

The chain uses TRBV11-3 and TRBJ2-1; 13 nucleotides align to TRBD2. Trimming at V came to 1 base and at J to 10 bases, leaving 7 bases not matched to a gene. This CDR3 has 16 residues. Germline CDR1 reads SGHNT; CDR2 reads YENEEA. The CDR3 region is CASSLAGLAGETEQFF. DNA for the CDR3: TGTGCCAGCAGCTTAGCCGGACTAGCGGGAGAAACAGAGCAGTTCTTC.

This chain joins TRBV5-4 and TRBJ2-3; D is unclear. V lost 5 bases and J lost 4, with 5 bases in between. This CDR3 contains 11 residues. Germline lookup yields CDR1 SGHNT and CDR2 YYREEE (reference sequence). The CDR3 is CASRSSDTQYF. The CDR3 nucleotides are TGTGCCAGCAGGAGCTCAGATACGCAGTATTTT.

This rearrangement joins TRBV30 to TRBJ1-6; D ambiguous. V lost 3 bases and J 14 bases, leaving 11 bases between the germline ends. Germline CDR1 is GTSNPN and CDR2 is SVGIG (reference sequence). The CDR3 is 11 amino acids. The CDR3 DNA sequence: TGTGCCTGGAGCCTTACTCTGGCCCTCCACTTT. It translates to CAWSLTLALHF.

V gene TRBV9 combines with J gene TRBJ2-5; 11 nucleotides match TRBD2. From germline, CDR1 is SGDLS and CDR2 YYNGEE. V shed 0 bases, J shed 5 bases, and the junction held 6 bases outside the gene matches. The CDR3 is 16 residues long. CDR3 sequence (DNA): TGTGCCAGCAGCGTAGCTCCGGCTAGCGGGAGGGAGACCCAGTACTTC. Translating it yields CASSVAPASGRETQYF.

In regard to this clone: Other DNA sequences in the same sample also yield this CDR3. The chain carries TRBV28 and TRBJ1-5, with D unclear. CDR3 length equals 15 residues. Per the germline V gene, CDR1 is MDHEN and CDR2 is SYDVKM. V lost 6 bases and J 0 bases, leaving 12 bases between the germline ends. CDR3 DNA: TGTGCCAGCAGCGCGGACGGGAATAGCAATCAGCCCCAGCATTTT. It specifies CASSADGNSNQPQHF.

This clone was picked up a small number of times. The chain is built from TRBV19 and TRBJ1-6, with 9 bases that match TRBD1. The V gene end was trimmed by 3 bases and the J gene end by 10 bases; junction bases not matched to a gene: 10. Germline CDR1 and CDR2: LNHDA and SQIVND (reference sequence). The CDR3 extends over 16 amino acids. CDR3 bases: TGTGCCAGTAGTATTACCGGGACAGGGTCGGGGTCACCCCTCCACTTT. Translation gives CASSITGTGSGSPLHF. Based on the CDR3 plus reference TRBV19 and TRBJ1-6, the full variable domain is DGGITQSPKYLFRKEGQNVTLSCEQNLNHDAMYWYRQDPGQGLRLIYYSQIVNDFQKGDIAEGYSVSREKKESFPLTVTSAQKNPTAFYLCASSITGTGSGSPLHFGNGTRLTVT.

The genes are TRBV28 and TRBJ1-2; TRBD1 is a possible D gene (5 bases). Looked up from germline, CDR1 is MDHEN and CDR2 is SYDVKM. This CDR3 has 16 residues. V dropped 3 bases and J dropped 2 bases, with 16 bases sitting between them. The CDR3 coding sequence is TGTGCCAGCAGTTTCTCAGGGAAAGGGAAGAACTATGGCTACACCTTC. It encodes CASSFSGKGKNYGYTF.

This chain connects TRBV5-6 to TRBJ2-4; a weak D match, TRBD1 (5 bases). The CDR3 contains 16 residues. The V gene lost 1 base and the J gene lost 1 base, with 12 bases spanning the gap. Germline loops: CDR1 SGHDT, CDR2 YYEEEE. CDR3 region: CASSLFLRQAKNIQYF. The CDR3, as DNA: TGTGCCAGCAGCTTGTTCCTGAGACAGGCCAAAAACATTCAGTACTTC.

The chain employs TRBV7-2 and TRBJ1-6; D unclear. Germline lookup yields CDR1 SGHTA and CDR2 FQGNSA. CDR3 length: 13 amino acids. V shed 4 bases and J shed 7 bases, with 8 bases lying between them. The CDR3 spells CASSSQINSPLHF. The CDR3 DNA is TGTGCCAGCAGCTCCCAGATAAATTCACCCCTCCACTTT.

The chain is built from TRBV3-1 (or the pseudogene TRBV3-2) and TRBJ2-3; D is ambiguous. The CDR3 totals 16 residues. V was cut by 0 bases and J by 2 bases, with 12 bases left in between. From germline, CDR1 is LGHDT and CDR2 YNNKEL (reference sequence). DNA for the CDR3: TGTGCCAGCAGCCAAGACTCGCCGACAAACACAGATACGCAGTATTTT. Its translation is CASSQDSPTNTDTQYF.

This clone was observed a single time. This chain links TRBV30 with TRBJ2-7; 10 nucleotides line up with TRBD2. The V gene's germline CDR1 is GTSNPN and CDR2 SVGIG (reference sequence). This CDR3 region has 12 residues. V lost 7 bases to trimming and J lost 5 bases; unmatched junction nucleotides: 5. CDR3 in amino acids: CALSSGSHEQYF. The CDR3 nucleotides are TGTGCCTTATCTAGCGGGAGCCACGAGCAGTACTTC.

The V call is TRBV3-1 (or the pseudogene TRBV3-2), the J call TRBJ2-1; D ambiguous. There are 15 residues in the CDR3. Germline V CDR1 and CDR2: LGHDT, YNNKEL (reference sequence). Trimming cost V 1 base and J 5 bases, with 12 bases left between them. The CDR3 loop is CASSQGYQFNNEQFF. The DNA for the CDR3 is TGTGCCAGCAGCCAAGGGTATCAGTTTAACAATGAGCAGTTCTTC.

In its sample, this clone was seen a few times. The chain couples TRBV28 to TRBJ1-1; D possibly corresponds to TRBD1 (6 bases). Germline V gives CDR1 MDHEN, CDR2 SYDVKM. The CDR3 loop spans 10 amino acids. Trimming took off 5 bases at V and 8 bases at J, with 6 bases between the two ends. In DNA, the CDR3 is TGTGCCAGCAGTGACAGGGAAGCTTTCTTT. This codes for CASSDREAFF.

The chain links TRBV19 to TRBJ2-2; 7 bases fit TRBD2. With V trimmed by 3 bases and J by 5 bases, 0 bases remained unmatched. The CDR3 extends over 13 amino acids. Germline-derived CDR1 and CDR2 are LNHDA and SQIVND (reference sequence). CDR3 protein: CASSMGGTGELFF. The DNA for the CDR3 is TGTGCCAGTAGTATGGGGGGGACCGGGGAGCTGTTTTTT.

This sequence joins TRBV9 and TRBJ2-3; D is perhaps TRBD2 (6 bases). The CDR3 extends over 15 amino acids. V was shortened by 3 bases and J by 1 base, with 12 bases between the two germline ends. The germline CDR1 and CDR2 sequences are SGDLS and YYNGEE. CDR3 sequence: CASSAPGGRTDTQYF. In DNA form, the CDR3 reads TGTGCCAGCAGCGCCCCCGGAGGGCGCACAGATACGCAGTATTTT.

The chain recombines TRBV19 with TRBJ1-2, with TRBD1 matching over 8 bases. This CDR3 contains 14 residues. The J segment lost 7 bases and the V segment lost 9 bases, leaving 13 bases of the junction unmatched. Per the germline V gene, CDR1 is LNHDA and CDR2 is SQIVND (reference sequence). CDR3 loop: CASNLGQGGGGYTF. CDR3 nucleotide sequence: TGTGCCAGCAACCTAGGACAGGGAGGGGGTGGCTACACCTTC.

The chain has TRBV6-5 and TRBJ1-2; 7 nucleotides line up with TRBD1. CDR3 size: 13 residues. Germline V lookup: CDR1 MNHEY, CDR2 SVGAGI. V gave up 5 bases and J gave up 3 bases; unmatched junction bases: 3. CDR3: CASSRDSDYGYTF. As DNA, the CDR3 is TGTGCCAGCAGTCGGGACAGCGACTATGGCTACACCTTC.

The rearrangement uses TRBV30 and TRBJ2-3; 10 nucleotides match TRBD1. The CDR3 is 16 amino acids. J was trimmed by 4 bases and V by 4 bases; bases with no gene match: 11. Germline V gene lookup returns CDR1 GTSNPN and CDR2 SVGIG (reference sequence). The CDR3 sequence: CAWTPGTGVTADTQYF. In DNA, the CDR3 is TGTGCCTGGACCCCCGGGACAGGGGTAACAGCAGATACGCAGTATTTT.

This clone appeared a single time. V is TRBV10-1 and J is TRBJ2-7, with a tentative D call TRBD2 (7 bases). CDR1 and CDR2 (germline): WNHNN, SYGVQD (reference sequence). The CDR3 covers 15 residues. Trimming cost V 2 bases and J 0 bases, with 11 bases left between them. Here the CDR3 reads CASSEKRDTSYEQYF. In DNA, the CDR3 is TGCGCCAGCAGTGAGAAGCGGGACACCTCCTACGAGCAGTACTTC.

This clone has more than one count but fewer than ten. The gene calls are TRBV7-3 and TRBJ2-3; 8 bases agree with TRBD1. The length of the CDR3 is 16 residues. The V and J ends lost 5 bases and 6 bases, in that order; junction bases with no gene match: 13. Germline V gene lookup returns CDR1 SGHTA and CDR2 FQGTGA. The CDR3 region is CASSGQGLGPTDTQYF. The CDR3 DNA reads TGTGCCAGCAGCGGACAGGGACTTGGCCCCACGGATACGCAGTATTTT.

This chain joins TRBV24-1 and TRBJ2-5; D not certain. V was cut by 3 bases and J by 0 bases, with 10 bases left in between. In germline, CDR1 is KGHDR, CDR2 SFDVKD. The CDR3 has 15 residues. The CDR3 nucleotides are TGTGCCACCAGTGATCCTACAGTCAACCAAGAGACCCAGTACTTC. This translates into CATSDPTVNQETQYF.

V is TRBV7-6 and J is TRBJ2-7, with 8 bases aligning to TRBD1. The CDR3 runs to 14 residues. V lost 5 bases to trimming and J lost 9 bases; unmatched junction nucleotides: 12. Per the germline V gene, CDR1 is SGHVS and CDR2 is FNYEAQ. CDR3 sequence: CASSPGWAGGGQYF. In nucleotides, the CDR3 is TGTGCCAGCAGCCCGGGGTGGGCAGGGGGCGGGCAGTACTTC.

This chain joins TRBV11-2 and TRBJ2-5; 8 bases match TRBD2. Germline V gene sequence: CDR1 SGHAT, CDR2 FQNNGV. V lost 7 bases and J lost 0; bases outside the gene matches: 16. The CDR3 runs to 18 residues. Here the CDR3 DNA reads TGTGCCAGCACCTACCTTCGGGGGGGGCGGGCGTACCAAGAGACCCAGTACTTC. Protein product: CASTYLRGGRAYQETQYF.